Sequencing of this TCR beta chain was carried out in a study of blood T cell repertoires in COVID-19. There are a few counts of this clone. Only in-frame clones appear in the TCRdb table, and some are missing; sequencing was by immunoSEQ multiplex PCR. The sample yields a few hundred thousand clones, around 90% seen once. This receptor was identified in a woman aged 55 to 70 with COVID-19, enrolled during active disease. The source material was peripheral blood.

CDR3 sequence reads: CASSSNNHRDSTNYGYTF. The CDR3 coding sequence is TGTGCCAGCAGCTCCAACAACCACCGGGACAGTACCAACTATGGCTACACCTTC. The chain links TRBV7-9 to TRBJ1-2, with 7 bases lining up with TRBD1. The ends lost 4 bases at V and 2 bases at J; junction bases unmatched: 16. The CDR3 length is 18 residues. CDR1 is SEHNR and CDR2 is FQNEAQ in the germline V gene (reference sequence).